The 20 T cell receptor beta chains given below trace back to one sample, sequenced in a study of a mutant IDH1 vaccine in newly diagnosed glioma (dated by TCRdb to the early 2020s). The library came from the immunoSEQ multiplex PCR assay. This immuneACCESS table, as held by TCRdb, lists in-frame sequences with V and J called but not all clones. Of the missing ones, under half trace to an unresolved V gene in checked studies; the others have no known cause. The sample profile shows more than 50,000 clones; about nine tenths of them were found once. The top ten constitute approximately 1.9% of the sample. According to the study, the label for this sample's time point signals: week 11, during vaccination. Every vaccine dose consisted of 300 ug of a 20-mer mutant IDH1 peptide in Montanide, administered subcutaneously together with topical imiquimod. No antigen is known for these receptors. Sample: PBMCs, taken from a glioma patient whose treatment included an IDH1 peptide vaccine. These receptor sequences come from a man aged 35 to 55 with glioma.

The rearrangement uses TRBV29-1 and TRBJ1-1, with D hard to call. This CDR3 is built from 13 residues. With 4 bases removed from V and 4 bases from J, the gap between germline ends came to 13 bases. Germline CDR1 reads SQVTM; CDR2 reads ANQGSEA. DNA of the CDR3: TGCAGCGTTGGGGCAGCCGGAACCACTGAAGCTTTCTTT. Amino acids: CSVGAAGTTEAFF. Complete variable domain (other parts from reference TRBV29-1 and TRBJ1-1): SAVISQKPSRDICQRGTSLTIQCQVDSQVTMMFWYRQQPGQSLTLIATANQGSEATYESGFVIDKFPISRPNLTFSTLTVSNMSPEDSSIYLCSVGAAGTTEAFFGQGTRLTVV.

Written as DNA, the CDR3 is TGTGCCAGTAGTATTTGGGCGGGGGCCAATCAGCCCCAGCATTTT. The encoded protein is CASSIWAGANQPQHF. The rearrangement links TRBV19 to TRBJ1-5, with a possible D match to TRBD1 (6 bases). Germline V lookup: CDR1 LNHDA, CDR2 SQIVND (reference sequence). With 3 bases removed from V and 3 bases from J, the gap between germline ends came to 12 bases. The CDR3 sequence is 15 residues long.

Concerning this clone: Other DNA sequences from this sample encode an identical CDR3 as well. J is TRBJ1-1 and V is TRBV7-2; 8 bases agree with TRBD1. Germline V gene lookup returns CDR1 SGHTA and CDR2 FQGNSA. The CDR3 has 14 amino acids. Trimming cost V 5 bases and J 4 bases; bases outside gene matches: 6. The CDR3 loop is CASSPGTGVTEAFF. CDR3 nucleotide sequence: TGTGCCAGCAGCCCTGGGACAGGAGTCACTGAAGCTTTCTTT.

This clone appeared a single time. This chain joins TRBV15 and TRBJ1-2; D is unclear. The germline CDR1 and CDR2 sequences are LNHNV and YYDKDF (reference sequence). The CDR3 runs to 15 residues. V was cut by 4 bases and J by 8 bases, with 20 bases left in between. The CDR3 protein is CATSIGGLGMEGYTF. DNA of the CDR3: TGTGCCACCAGCATCGGAGGGCTGGGGATGGAGGGCTACACCTTC.

The V and J genes are TRBV6-1 and TRBJ1-5; 9 nucleotides align to TRBD1. Per the germline V gene, CDR1 is MNHNS and CDR2 is SASEGT. The V and J ends lost 3 bases and 7 bases, in that order; junction bases with no gene match: 4. The CDR3 sequence is 14 residues long. In nucleotides, the CDR3 is TGTGCCAGCAGTGAGGGGACAGGGCGGCAGCCCCAGCATTTT. Protein sequence: CASSEGTGRQPQHF.

The chain couples TRBV5-1 to TRBJ2-5, with D possibly being TRBD1 (5 bases). V was pared by 0 bases and J by 3 bases, with 12 bases between. Germline assignment: CDR1 SGHRS and CDR2 YFSETQ. This CDR3 spans 15 amino acids. CDR3 sequence reads: CASSLAPGREETQYF. CDR3 bases: TGCGCCAGCAGCTTGGCCCCCGGCAGGGAAGAGACCCAGTACTTC.

This chain joins TRBV6-1 and TRBJ2-7; 10 bases are shared with TRBD1. Germline V CDR1 and CDR2: MNHNS, SASEGT. The CDR3 has 14 amino acids. With V trimmed by 6 bases and J by 1 base, 3 bases remained unmatched. CDR3: CASRGQGSSYEQYV. CDR3 DNA sequence: TGTGCCAGCAGGGGACAGGGGTCATCCTACGAGCAGTACGTC.

The CDR3 loop reads CASSLYGPHYEQYF. The DNA of the CDR3 is TGTGCCAGCAGTTTATATGGCCCACACTACGAGCAGTACTTC. The V gene is TRBV27, the J gene TRBJ2-7; D ambiguous. The CDR3 extends over 14 amino acids. V lost 1 base and J lost 3, with 10 bases in between. Per the germline V gene, CDR1 is MNHEY and CDR2 is SMNVEV (reference sequence).

The V call is TRBV2, the J call TRBJ2-7, with D perhaps given as TRBD1 or TRBD2 (5 bases each). CDR1 and CDR2 (germline): SNHLY, FYNNEI. V lost 7 bases and J lost 6, with 13 bases in between. This CDR3 has 12 residues. The chain's CDR3 is CASNLEGIEQYF. Here the CDR3 DNA reads TGTGCCAGCAACCTTGAGGGGATCGAGCAGTACTTC.

The gene calls are TRBV27 and TRBJ2-1; D is uncertain. Trimming left V 6 bases short and J 1 base short, with 10 bases between. This CDR3 has 14 amino acids. Germline assignment: CDR1 MNHEY and CDR2 SMNVEV (reference sequence). CDR3: CASRGIQSYNEQFF. DNA of the CDR3: TGTGCCAGCAGGGGTATCCAATCCTACAATGAGCAGTTCTTC.

The chain carries TRBV5-4 and TRBJ1-3, with 7 bases lining up with TRBD1. Germline V gives CDR1 SGHNT, CDR2 YYREEE (reference sequence). This CDR3 is built from 15 residues. V shed 4 bases, J shed 0 bases, and the junction held 4 bases outside the gene matches. CDR3 nucleotide sequence: TGTGCCAGCAGCCGGGACAGCAACTCTGGAAACACCATATATTTT. It codes for CASSRDSNSGNTIYF.

CDR3 bases: TGTGCCAGCAGCTTTCAGGGAGTCACCGGGGAGCTGTTTTTT. Protein: CASSFQGVTGELFF. J is TRBJ2-2 and V is TRBV11-2; the D gene could be TRBD1 or TRBD2 (5 bases each). CDR1 is SGHAT and CDR2 is FQNNGV in the germline V gene. Trimming took off 3 bases at V and 4 bases at J, with 9 bases between the two ends. This CDR3 is built from 14 residues.

J is TRBJ2-7 and V is TRBV19; 7 nucleotides align to TRBD1. The CDR3 length is 15 residues. The ends lost 3 bases at V and 5 bases at J; junction bases unmatched: 10. Per germline, CDR1 LNHDA and CDR2 SQIVND (reference sequence). This CDR3 reads CASSILSRGIHEQYF. Written as DNA, the CDR3 is TGTGCCAGTAGTATTTTAAGCAGGGGGATCCACGAGCAGTACTTC.

The chain recombines TRBV10-3 with TRBJ1-6; D is unclear. Germline assignment: CDR1 ENHRY and CDR2 SYGVKD. There are 14 residues in the CDR3. V was trimmed by 6 bases and J by 5 bases, leaving 11 bases between them. DNA for the CDR3: TGTGCCATCAGCCAAAACTTGGATAATTCACCCCTCCACTTT. It specifies CAISQNLDNSPLHF.

The V gene is TRBV7-2, the J gene TRBJ1-1, with D possibly matching TRBD1 (6 bases). V dropped 5 bases and J dropped 0 bases, with 13 bases sitting between them. Germline CDR1 and CDR2: SGHTA and FQGNSA. This CDR3 is 15 amino acids long. The CDR3 DNA follows: TGTGCCAGCAGCGAATCGACAGGAGTGAACACTGAAGCTTTCTTT. It translates to CASSESTGVNTEAFF.

The chain carries TRBV29-1 and TRBJ2-7; a weak D match, TRBD1 (6 bases). CDR3 length equals 13 residues. V lost 5 bases and J lost 2, with 13 bases in between. Germline-derived CDR1 and CDR2 are SQVTM and ANQGSEA. The CDR3 DNA sequence: TGCAGCGTTAAGCCCGGGACACCCTACGAGCAGTACTTC. This encodes CSVKPGTPYEQYF.

This chain uses TRBV13 with TRBJ2-3; 10 bases line up with TRBD2. J gave up 6 bases and V 5 bases, and 8 bases lay outside the gene matches. The CDR3 length is 15 residues. The germline CDR1 and CDR2 sequences are PRHDT and FYEKMQ (reference sequence). The CDR3: CASSTPSGSPDTQYF. Written as DNA, the CDR3 is TGTGCCAGCAGCACCCCTAGCGGGAGCCCGGATACGCAGTATTTT. Filled out from reference TRBV13 and TRBJ2-3, the complete variable domain reads AAGVIQSPRHLIKEKRETATLKCYPIPRHDTVYWYQQGPGQDPQFLISFYEKMQSDKGSIPDRFSAQQFSDYHSELNMSSLELGDSALYFCASSTPSGSPDTQYFGPGTRLTVL.

The rearrangement joins TRBV28 to TRBJ1-1; D not resolved. This CDR3 is built from 11 residues. Germline CDR1 MDHEN, CDR2 SYDVKM. The germline V and J ends were trimmed by 8 bases and 5 bases, with 9 bases remaining between them. Here the CDR3 DNA reads TGTGCCAGCCTGAGTTGGACTGAAGCTTTCTTT. This translates into CASLSWTEAFF.

This rearrangement joins TRBV28 to TRBJ2-1; D not resolved. Trimming cost V 7 bases and J 4 bases, with 5 bases left between them. CDR1 MDHEN and CDR2 SYDVKM come from the germline V gene. The CDR3 is 11 residues long. The CDR3 loop reads CASTDYNEQFF. The CDR3 nucleotides are TGTGCCAGCACGGATTACAATGAGCAGTTCTTC.

The V gene is TRBV5-8, the J gene TRBJ2-1; TRBD2 matches at 9 bases. CDR3 length: 15 amino acids. Unmatched junction bases numbered 6, after V lost 3 bases and J lost 5 bases. Germline CDR1 SGHTS, CDR2 YDEGEE. The CDR3 protein is CASSWEGLANNEQFF. The DNA of the CDR3 is TGTGCCAGCAGCTGGGAGGGACTAGCTAACAATGAGCAGTTCTTC. Combining the CDR3 with reference TRBV5-8 and TRBJ2-1 gives the whole variable domain EAGVTQSPTHLIKTRGQQATLRCSPISGHTSVYWYQQALGLGLQFLLWYDEGEERNRGNFPPRFSGRQFPNYSSELNVNALELEDSALYLCASSWEGLANNEQFFGPGTRLTVL.